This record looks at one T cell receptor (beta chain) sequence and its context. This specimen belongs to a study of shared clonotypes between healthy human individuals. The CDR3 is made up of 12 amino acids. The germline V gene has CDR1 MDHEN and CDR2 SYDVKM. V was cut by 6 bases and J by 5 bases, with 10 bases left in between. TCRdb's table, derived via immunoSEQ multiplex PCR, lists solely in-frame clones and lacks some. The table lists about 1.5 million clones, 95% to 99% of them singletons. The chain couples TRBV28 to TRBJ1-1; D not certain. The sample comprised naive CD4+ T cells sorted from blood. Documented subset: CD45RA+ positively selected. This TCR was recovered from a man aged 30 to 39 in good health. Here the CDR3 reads CASSPGRTEAFF. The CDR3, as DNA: TGTGCCAGCAGCCCCGGGAGGACTGAAGCTTTCTTT.